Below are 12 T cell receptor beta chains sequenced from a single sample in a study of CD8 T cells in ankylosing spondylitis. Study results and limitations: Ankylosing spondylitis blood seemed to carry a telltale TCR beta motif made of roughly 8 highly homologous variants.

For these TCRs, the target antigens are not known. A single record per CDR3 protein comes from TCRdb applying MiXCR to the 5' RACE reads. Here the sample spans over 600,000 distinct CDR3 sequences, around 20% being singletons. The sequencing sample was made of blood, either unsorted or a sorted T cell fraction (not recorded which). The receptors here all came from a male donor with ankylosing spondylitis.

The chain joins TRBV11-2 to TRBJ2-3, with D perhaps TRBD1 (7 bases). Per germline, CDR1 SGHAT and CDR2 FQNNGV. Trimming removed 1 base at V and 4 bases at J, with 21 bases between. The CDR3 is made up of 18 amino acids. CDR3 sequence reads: CASSLGGGGTGMADTQYF. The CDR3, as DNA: TGTGCCAGCAGCTTAGGAGGGGGCGGGACGGGAATGGCAGATACGCAGTATTTT. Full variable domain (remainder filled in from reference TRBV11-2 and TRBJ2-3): EAGVAQSPRYKIIEKRQSVAFWCNPISGHATLYWYQQILGQGPKLLIQFQNNGVVDDSQLPKDRFSAERLKGVDSTLKIQPAKLEDSAVYLCASSLGGGGTGMADTQYFGPGTRLTVL.

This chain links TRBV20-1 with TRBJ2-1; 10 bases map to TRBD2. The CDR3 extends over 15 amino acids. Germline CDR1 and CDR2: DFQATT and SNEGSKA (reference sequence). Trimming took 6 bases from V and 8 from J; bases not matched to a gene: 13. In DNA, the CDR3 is TGCAGTGCCCCTCGTCTAGCGGGAGCAGGGGATGAGCAGTTCTTC. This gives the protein CSAPRLAGAGDEQFF.

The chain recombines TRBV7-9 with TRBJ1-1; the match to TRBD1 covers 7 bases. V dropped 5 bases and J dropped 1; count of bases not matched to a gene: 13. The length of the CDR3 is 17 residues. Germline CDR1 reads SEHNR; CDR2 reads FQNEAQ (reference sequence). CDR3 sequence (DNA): TGTGCCAGCAGCCAGCCCACACAGGGGATCAAGAACACTGAAGCTTTCTTT. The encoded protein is CASSQPTQGIKNTEAFF.

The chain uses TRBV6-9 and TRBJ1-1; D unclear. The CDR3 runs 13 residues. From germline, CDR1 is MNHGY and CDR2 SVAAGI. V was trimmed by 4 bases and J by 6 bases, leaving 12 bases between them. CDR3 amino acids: CASSSAWVPEAFF. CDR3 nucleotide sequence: TGTGCCAGCAGTTCCGCGTGGGTCCCTGAAGCTTTCTTT.

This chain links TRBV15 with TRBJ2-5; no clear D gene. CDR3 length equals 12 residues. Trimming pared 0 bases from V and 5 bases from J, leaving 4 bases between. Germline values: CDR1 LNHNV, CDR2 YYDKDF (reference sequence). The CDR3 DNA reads TGTGCCACCAGCAGAGATTTGGAGACCCAGTACTTC. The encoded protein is CATSRDLETQYF. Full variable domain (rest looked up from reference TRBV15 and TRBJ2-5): DAMVIQNPRYQVTQFGKPVTLSCSQTLNHNVMYWYQQKSSQAPKLLFHYYDKDFNNEADTPDNFQSRRPNTSFCFLDIRSPGLGDTAMYLCATSRDLETQYFGPGTRLLVL.

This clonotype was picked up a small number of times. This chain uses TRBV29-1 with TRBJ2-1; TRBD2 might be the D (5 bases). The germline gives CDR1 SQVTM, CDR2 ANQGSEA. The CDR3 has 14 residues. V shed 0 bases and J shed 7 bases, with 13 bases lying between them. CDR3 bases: TGCAGCGTTGAAGATTCGAGGGCGGAGAATGAGCAGTTCTTC. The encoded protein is CSVEDSRAENEQFF.

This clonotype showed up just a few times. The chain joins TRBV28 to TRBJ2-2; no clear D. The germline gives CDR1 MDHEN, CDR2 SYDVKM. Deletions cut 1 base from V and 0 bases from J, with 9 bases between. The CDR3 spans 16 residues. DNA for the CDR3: TGTGCCAGCAGTTTATCTACCAGTACGAACACCGGGGAGCTGTTTTTT. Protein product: CASSLSTSTNTGELFF.

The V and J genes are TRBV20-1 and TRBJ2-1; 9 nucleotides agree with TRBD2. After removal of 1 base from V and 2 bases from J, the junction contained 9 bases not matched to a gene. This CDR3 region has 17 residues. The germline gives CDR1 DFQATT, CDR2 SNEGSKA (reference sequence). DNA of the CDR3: TGCAGTGCTAGAGCCCCAATAGCGGGAGCCGCCTACAATGAGCAGTTCTTC. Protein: CSARAPIAGAAYNEQFF.

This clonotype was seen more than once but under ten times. The CDR3 nucleotides are TGCGCCAGCAGCCAAGAAAGCCACAGCTCCTACGAGCAGTACTTC. It yields the protein CASSQESHSSYEQYF. The chain uses TRBV4-1 and TRBJ2-7; D gene ambiguous. The V end was cut by 0 bases, the J end by 0 bases, with 9 bases between. This CDR3 has 15 residues. CDR1 is MGHRA, CDR2 YSYEKL, per germline.

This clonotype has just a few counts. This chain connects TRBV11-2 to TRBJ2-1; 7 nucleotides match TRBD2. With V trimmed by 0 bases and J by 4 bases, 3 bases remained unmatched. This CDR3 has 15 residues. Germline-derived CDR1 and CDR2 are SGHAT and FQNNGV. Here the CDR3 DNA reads TGTGCCAGCAGCTTAGATCCAGCGGGATACAATGAGCAGTTCTTC. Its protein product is CASSLDPAGYNEQFF.

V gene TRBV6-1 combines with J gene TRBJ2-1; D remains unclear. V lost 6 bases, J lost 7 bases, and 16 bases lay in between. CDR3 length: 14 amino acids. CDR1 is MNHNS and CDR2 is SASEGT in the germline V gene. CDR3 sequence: CASSWGSLGNEQFF. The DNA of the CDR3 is TGTGCCAGCAGCTGGGGTAGCTTGGGTAATGAGCAGTTCTTC.

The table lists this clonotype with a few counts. In DNA, the CDR3 is TGTGCCAGCAGTGTTCCCGGGACTAGCGGGGACAATGAGCAGTTCTTC. This encodes CASSVPGTSGDNEQFF. The chain carries TRBV28 and TRBJ2-1, with 13 bases aligning to TRBD2. J was trimmed by 5 bases and V by 5 bases; bases with no gene match: 6. The V gene's germline CDR1 is MDHEN and CDR2 SYDVKM. CDR3 length: 16 residues.